The 31 T cell receptor beta chains given below trace back to one sample, sequenced in a study of blood T cell repertoires in COVID-19. Sequenced by immunoSEQ multiplex PCR; TCRdb stores in-frame clones only, minus some. The data hold fewer than 50,000 clones, with roughly 68% observed a single time. Sequencing used peripheral blood. These receptors originate from an elderly man with acute or convalescent COVID-19.

The sample holds a few counts of this clone. The rearrangement uses TRBV7-9 and TRBJ1-1, with no clear D. CDR1 and CDR2 (germline): SEHNR, FQNEAQ (reference sequence). This CDR3 has 13 amino acids. The ends were cut back, 1 base at V and 4 bases at J, with 7 bases in the middle. The CDR3 here is CASSLDSSTEAFF. DNA for the CDR3: TGTGCCAGCAGCTTAGATTCGAGCACTGAAGCTTTCTTT. The full variable domain, with the rest looked up from reference TRBV7-9 and TRBJ1-1, is DTGVSQNPRHKITKRGQNVTFRCDPISEHNRLYWYRQTLGQGPEFLTYFQNEAQLEKSRLLSDRFSAERPKGSFSTLEIQRTEQGDSAMYLCASSLDSSTEAFFGQGTRLTVV.

The J gene is TRBJ2-1, the V gene TRBV7-2, with D uncertain. The V end lost 5 bases, the J end lost 1 base, and 12 bases lay between the germline ends. The CDR3 loop spans 15 amino acids. The germline CDR1 and CDR2 sequences are SGHTA and FQGNSA. CDR3 DNA: TGTGCCAGCAGCCTGTCAGCAGGATCCTACAATGAGCAGTTCTTC. Translating gives CASSLSAGSYNEQFF. Full variable domain (outside the CDR3, taken from reference TRBV7-2 and TRBJ2-1): GAGVSQSPSNKVTEKGKDVELRCDPISGHTALYWYRQSLGQGLEFLIYFQGNSAPDKSGLPSDRFSAERTGGSVSTLTIQRTQQEDSAVYLCASSLSAGSYNEQFFGPGTRLTVL.

J is TRBJ1-3 and V is TRBV6-1; 7 nucleotides line up with TRBD1. V was clipped by 0 bases and J by 4 bases; unmatched bases: 12. In germline, CDR1 is MNHNS, CDR2 SASEGT. The CDR3 totals 18 residues. The CDR3 DNA is TGTGCCAGCAGTGAAGCAGGATACAGGGGAAAATCGGGAAACACCATATATTTT. Its protein product is CASSEAGYRGKSGNTIYF.

The chain joins TRBV30 to TRBJ2-2; D call uncertain. The CDR3 sequence is 15 residues long. Trimming pared 0 bases from V and 6 bases from J, leaving 14 bases between. CDR1 is GTSNPN, CDR2 SVGIG, per germline (reference sequence). The CDR3 sequence: CAWSVLRLGSGELFF. The CDR3, as DNA: TGTGCCTGGAGTGTACTCCGCTTGGGCTCCGGGGAGCTGTTTTTT. The full variable domain, in which reference TRBV30 and TRBJ2-2 provide the parts outside the CDR3, is SQTIHQWPATLVQPVGSPLSLECTVEGTSNPNLYWYRQAAGRGLQLLFYSVGIGQISSEVPQNLSASRPQDRQFILSSKKLLLSDSGFYLCAWSVLRLGSGELFFGEGSRLTVL.

Only one count was recorded for this clone. The genes are TRBV6-5 and TRBJ1-2; TRBD1 aligns across 8 bases. V dropped 6 bases and J dropped 3; count of bases not matched to a gene: 9. Germline V CDR1 and CDR2: MNHEY, SVGAGI. The CDR3 is 15 amino acids. CDR3 protein: CASRQDRDDDYGYTF. The CDR3 DNA is TGTGCCAGCAGACAGGACAGGGACGACGACTATGGCTACACCTTC.

The rearrangement links TRBV7-3 to TRBJ2-3; perhaps TRBD1 as D (5 bases). V lost 2 bases, J lost 4 bases, and 10 bases lay in between. The CDR3 sequence is 14 residues long. Germline V gives CDR1 SGHTA, CDR2 FQGTGA. This chain's CDR3 is CASSLGALSDTQYF. The CDR3 DNA sequence: TGTGCCAGCAGCTTAGGGGCCCTTTCAGATACGCAGTATTTT.

The chain is built from TRBV3-1 (or the pseudogene TRBV3-2) and TRBJ2-1; 9 bases map to TRBD2. Trimming at V came to 4 bases and at J to 6 bases, leaving 10 bases not matched to a gene. The CDR3 contains 16 residues. Germline loops: CDR1 LGHDT, CDR2 YNNKEL (reference sequence). DNA of the CDR3: TGTGCCAGCAGCCCAGCTAATAGCGGGGGCTTCAATGAGCAGTTCTTC. It specifies CASSPANSGGFNEQFF.

V gene TRBV6-6 combines with J gene TRBJ2-5; D perhaps matches TRBD1 (6 bases). The CDR3 length is 16 residues. Germline-derived CDR1 and CDR2 are MNHNY and SVGAGI (reference sequence). The V end was cut by 2 bases, the J end by 1 base, with 14 bases between. The CDR3 DNA reads TGTGCCAGCAGTTACCATCCTGTACAGGGCCAAGAGACCCAGTACTTC. Protein sequence: CASSYHPVQGQETQYF.

The table lists this clone with a few counts. The V gene is TRBV27, the J gene TRBJ1-3; D remains ambiguous. Trimming took off 7 bases at V and 3 bases at J, with 19 bases between the two ends. This CDR3 has 16 residues. The germline gives CDR1 MNHEY, CDR2 SMNVEV (reference sequence). The CDR3 nucleotides read TGTGCCAGCACCATGAGTCGTTCTGTGTTTGGAAACACCATATATTTT. Protein: CASTMSRSVFGNTIYF.

The chain is built from TRBV19 and TRBJ2-1; the match to TRBD1 covers 8 bases. CDR1 and CDR2 (germline): LNHDA, SQIVND (reference sequence). J was trimmed by 0 bases and V by 7 bases; bases with no gene match: 5. CDR3 length equals 15 residues. The CDR3 DNA follows: TGTGCCAGTAAACGGACAGGGAGCTCCTACAATGAGCAGTTCTTC. Its translation is CASKRTGSSYNEQFF.

The chain carries TRBV7-9 and TRBJ1-1; D is perhaps TRBD1 (6 bases). V gave up 5 bases and J gave up 1 base, with 8 bases separating them. Germline V lookup: CDR1 SEHNR, CDR2 FQNEAQ (reference sequence). This CDR3 comprises 13 residues. For the CDR3, the DNA is TGTGCCAGCAGCCGGGGACAGAACACTGAAGCTTTCTTT. Its protein product is CASSRGQNTEAFF.

The chain has TRBV25-1 and TRBJ1-4, with 8 bases fitting TRBD1. Germline assignment: CDR1 MGHDK and CDR2 SYGVNS. The CDR3 covers 16 residues. With V trimmed by 3 bases and J by 6 bases, 9 bases remained unmatched. CDR3 in DNA: TGTGCCAGCAGTGATAATCAGGGGGCGCGTCATGAAAAACTGTTTTTT. Translated, it gives CASSDNQGARHEKLFF.

CDR3 DNA: TGTGCCAGCATCAAAGAGGGACAGGGCCGAAACGAGCAGTACTTC. Translated, it gives CASIKEGQGRNEQYF. V and J are TRBV7-9 and TRBJ2-7, with 9 positions matching TRBD1. The CDR3 covers 15 residues. The germline CDR1 and CDR2 sequences are SEHNR and FQNEAQ (reference sequence). J lost 5 bases, V lost 7 bases, and 12 bases had no gene match.

At least ten counts were recorded for this clone. This sequence joins TRBV14 and TRBJ2-7, with D perhaps TRBD2 (6 bases). The CDR3 runs to 13 residues. The germline V gene encodes CDR1 SGHDN and CDR2 FVKESK. The V end was cut by 4 bases, the J end by 3 bases, with 10 bases between. The CDR3 protein is CASSPGTYYEQYF. DNA of the CDR3: TGTGCCAGCAGCCCTGGGACTTACTACGAGCAGTACTTC.

The chain employs TRBV5-5 and TRBJ1-2, with TRBD1 matching over 8 bases. V shed 3 bases, J shed 5 bases, and the junction held 12 bases outside the gene matches. Germline lookup yields CDR1 SGHKS and CDR2 YYEKEE (reference sequence). The CDR3 sequence is 16 residues long. DNA of the CDR3: TGTGCCAGCAGCTATGGACAGGGCTACGGGGGATATGGCTACACCTTC. Residues: CASSYGQGYGGYGYTF.

This clone was counted between two and nine times. The V call is TRBV11-2, the J call TRBJ2-1; a possible D gene is TRBD2 (7 bases). With 0 bases removed from V and 9 bases from J, the gap between germline ends came to 15 bases. The CDR3 is 15 amino acids. The germline CDR1 and CDR2 sequences are SGHAT and FQNNGV. CDR3 coding DNA: TGTGCCAGCAGCTTAGATCAGAGGGGGAGGGGTGAGCAGTTCTTC. It specifies CASSLDQRGRGEQFF. Together with reference TRBV11-2 and TRBJ2-1, the CDR3 gives the full variable domain: EAGVAQSPRYKIIEKRQSVAFWCNPISGHATLYWYQQILGQGPKLLIQFQNNGVVDDSQLPKDRFSAERLKGVDSTLKIQPAKLEDSAVYLCASSLDQRGRGEQFFGPGTRLTVL.

As concerns this clone: Different DNA sequences within this sample yield the same CDR3. The chain recombines TRBV28 with TRBJ1-2; a weak D match, TRBD1 (5 bases). This CDR3 region has 17 residues. Germline V CDR1 and CDR2: MDHEN, SYDVKM. V gave up 2 bases and J gave up 3 bases, with 19 bases separating them. CDR3 loop: CASSLTVRDPDDYGYTF. CDR3 nucleotides: TGTGCCAGCAGTTTAACTGTCAGGGATCCTGATGACTATGGCTACACCTTC.

This sequence joins TRBV5-1 and TRBJ2-1; TRBD2 aligns across 11 bases. The CDR3 is 17 amino acids. Looked up from germline, CDR1 is SGHRS and CDR2 is YFSETQ. Trimming cost V 4 bases and J 4 bases; bases outside gene matches: 10. This CDR3 reads CASSLDYSGRVYNEQFF. DNA for the CDR3: TGCGCCAGCAGCCTCGATTATAGCGGGAGGGTTTACAATGAGCAGTTCTTC.

The chain joins TRBV30 to TRBJ1-1, with D possibly being TRBD1 (6 bases). V was shortened by 3 bases and J by 1 base, with 12 bases between the two germline ends. There are 14 residues in the CDR3. Per germline, CDR1 GTSNPN and CDR2 SVGIG (reference sequence). CDR3 region: CAWRRQDPNTEAFF. The DNA of the CDR3 is TGTGCCTGGAGGAGACAGGATCCGAACACTGAAGCTTTCTTT.

This chain joins TRBV29-1 and TRBJ2-1; no definite D call. Trimming stripped 5 bases from V and 1 base from J, with 9 bases between. The germline V gene encodes CDR1 SQVTM and CDR2 ANQGSEA. The CDR3 runs to 13 residues. The DNA of the CDR3 is TGCAGCGTTCCTCTGAGATCCTACAATGAGCAGTTCTTC. Protein product: CSVPLRSYNEQFF.

The chain recombines TRBV7-9 with TRBJ1-1; D remains unclear. The CDR3 extends over 14 amino acids. Trimming shortened V by 3 bases and J by 1 base, and 9 bases separated the two germline ends. Germline loops: CDR1 SEHNR, CDR2 FQNEAQ (reference sequence). In nucleotides, the CDR3 is TGTGCCAGCAGCTTTTCCAGGCAGAACACTGAAGCTTTCTTT. This sequence encodes CASSFSRQNTEAFF.

V usage is TRBV4-2 and J usage is TRBJ1-1; TRBD1 matches at 9 bases. Germline-derived CDR1 and CDR2 are LGHNA and YNFKEQ. Losses at the gene ends were 2 bases for V and 5 bases for J; bases not matched to a gene: 6. This CDR3 has 15 residues. The chain's CDR3 is CASSQILTGGTEAFF. The CDR3 DNA sequence: TGTGCCAGCAGCCAAATATTGACAGGGGGGACTGAAGCTTTCTTT.

In this sample, this clone turned up a few times. V usage is TRBV24-1 and J usage is TRBJ2-1; tentative D call: TRBD2 (6 bases). The V and J ends lost 1 base and 4 bases respectively, with 10 bases between them. The CDR3 sequence is 15 residues long. Germline CDR1 KGHDR, CDR2 SFDVKD. The CDR3 region is CATSDFTSRYNEQFF. CDR3 sequence (DNA): TGTGCCACCAGTGATTTTACTAGCCGTTACAATGAGCAGTTCTTC.

The chain joins TRBV28 to TRBJ2-1; D might be TRBD1 (6 bases). Germline V gene data show CDR1 as MDHEN and CDR2 as SYDVKM. V was clipped by 7 bases and J by 12 bases, with 19 bases between them. The CDR3 covers 13 residues. CDR3 residues: CASTLGQPKGQFF. The CDR3 region has the DNA TGTGCCAGCACCTTAGGACAGCCGAAGGGGCAGTTCTTC.

The chain carries TRBV11-3 and TRBJ2-1; 7 bases are a match to TRBD1. There are 14 residues in the CDR3. V trimming: 5 bases; J trimming: 8 bases; junction bases outside the gene matches: 9. Germline V gene sequence: CDR1 SGHNT, CDR2 YENEEA. CDR3 sequence: CASSLGQGGDEQFF. The DNA for the CDR3 is TGTGCCAGCAGCCTTGGGCAAGGGGGCGATGAGCAGTTCTTC.

This sequence joins TRBV2 and TRBJ1-3, with D possibly being TRBD1 (6 bases). Germline V gene data show CDR1 as SNHLY and CDR2 as FYNNEI. V lost 7 bases and J lost 3, with 19 bases in between. The CDR3 covers 16 residues. CDR3 protein: CASTPGGGYYGNTIYF. In nucleotides, the CDR3 is TGTGCCAGCACCCCCGGCGGGGGCTATTATGGAAACACCATATATTTT.

In DNA form, the CDR3 reads TGCGCCAGCAGCTTGGGCCTAGCGGGAGCATGGCAGTTCTTC. Encoded protein: CASSLGLAGAWQFF. The chain couples TRBV5-1 to TRBJ2-1, with TRBD2 identical over 10 bases. The CDR3 has 14 amino acids. V dropped 0 bases and J dropped 12; count of bases not matched to a gene: 6. From germline, CDR1 is SGHRS and CDR2 YFSETQ. Full variable domain (rest looked up from reference TRBV5-1 and TRBJ2-1): KAGVTQTPRYLIKTRGQQVTLSCSPISGHRSVSWYQQTPGQGLQFLFEYFSETQRNKGNFPGRFSGRQFSNSRSEMNVSTLELGDSALYLCASSLGLAGAWQFFGPGTRLTVL.

The chain has TRBV19 and TRBJ1-5, with 8 bases matching TRBD1. CDR3 length equals 17 residues. Germline CDR1 LNHDA, CDR2 SQIVND (reference sequence). The V gene end was trimmed by 7 bases and the J gene end by 1 base; junction bases not matched to a gene: 12. The CDR3 nucleotides are TGTGCCAGTATTCCTTCGCCCAGGGGGCAGAGCAATCAGCCCCAGCATTTT. This encodes CASIPSPRGQSNQPQHF.

This clone was recorded a few times. J is TRBJ2-3 and V is TRBV10-3; 13 nucleotides match TRBD2. The length of the CDR3 is 20 residues. The V gene's germline CDR1 is ENHRY and CDR2 SYGVKD. V was clipped by 3 bases and J by 6 bases; unmatched bases: 18. The DNA for the CDR3 is TGTGCCATCAGTGAACCCGGGACTAGCGGGACTACGACTCTGACCGATACGCAGTATTTT. It specifies CAISEPGTSGTTTLTDTQYF.

The CDR3 loop is CASSPATGSTDTQYF. The CDR3 DNA sequence: TGTGCCAGCTCACCCGCGACAGGGAGCACAGATACGCAGTATTTT. The chain joins TRBV18 to TRBJ2-3, with 7 bases that match TRBD1. The germline V gene encodes CDR1 KGHSH and CDR2 LQKENI. This CDR3 region has 15 residues. V trimming: 3 bases; J trimming: 0 bases; junction bases outside the gene matches: 3. The whole variable domain, filled in from reference TRBV18 and TRBJ2-3, reads NAGVMQNPRHLVRRRGQEARLRCSPMKGHSHVYWYRQLPEEGLKFMVYLQKENIIDESGMPKERFSAEFPKEGPSILRIQQVVRGDSAAYFCASSPATGSTDTQYFGPGTRLTVL.

This rearrangement joins TRBV27 to TRBJ2-1, with TRBD2 matching 10 bases. CDR1 and CDR2 (germline): MNHEY, SMNVEV (reference sequence). There are 17 residues in the CDR3. The V segment lost 7 bases and the J segment 3 bases; nucleotides outside the gene matches: 12. CDR3 loop: CASKIVAGGVVYNEQFF. CDR3 nucleotides: TGTGCCAGCAAGATCGTAGCGGGAGGTGTTGTCTACAATGAGCAGTTCTTC.